This is a list of T cell receptor beta chains from one sample in a study of CD8+CD57+ T cells in acquired aplastic anemia. TCRdb reprocessed the reads via MiXCR and lists one record per CDR3 protein. Here the sample spans roughly 80,000 distinct CDR3 sequences, roughly three quarters being singletons. The source material was sorted CD4+, CD8+, or CD8+CD57+ T cells (not recorded which) from PBMCs. The receptors derive from a human donor with aplastic anemia. CDR3s include the opening cysteine and the closing phenylalanine or tryptophan. Fields, in order: J gene, clone size, V gene, D gene, CDR3 DNA, CDR3 protein. The D gene is left open where the match is weak. Some rows have no size entry. The others give once, few or many, or a class for an expanded clone.

>TRBJ1-2|few|TRBV10-3|TRBD1
TGTGCCATCAGCACAGGGGGCGGCTATGGCTACACCTTC
CAISTGGGYGYTF
>TRBJ1-4|NA|TRBV10-3|TRBD1
TGTGCCATCAGTGATTCCGGGACAGGGAACGAAAAACTGTTTTTT
CAISDSGTGNEKLFF
>TRBJ2-2|NA|TRBV19|TRBD2
TGTGCCAGTAGTACTACACCGGCGGGAGGGAACACCGGGGAGCTGTTTTTT
CASSTTPAGGNTGELFF
>TRBJ2-2|NA|TRBV6-6|NA
TGTGCCAGCGAGTTTCTACCGGTCGCGAACACCGGGGAGCTGTTTTTT
CASEFLPVANTGELFF
>TRBJ1-1|NA|TRBV2|NA
TGTGCCAGCAGCCGAGGACGTGGCACTGAAGCTTTCTTT
CASSRGRGTEAFF
>TRBJ2-2|once|TRBV20-1|NA
TGCAGTGCTAATACGAACACCGGGGAGCTGTTTTTT
CSANTNTGELFF
>TRBJ2-1|many|TRBV7-9|NA
TGTGCCAGCAGCTTAACCGACAATGAGCAGTTCTTC
CASSLTDNEQFF
>TRBJ2-7|NA|TRBV7-8|TRBD2
TGTGCCAGCAGCTTAACGGGAGGGACCTACGAGCAGTACTTC
CASSLTGGTYEQYF
>TRBJ2-7|NA|TRBV2|TRBD1
TGTGCCAGCAGCAAAGACAGGGGACGGTCCTACGAGCAGTACTTC
CASSKDRGRSYEQYF
>TRBJ1-5|NA|TRBV2|NA
TGTGCCAGCAGTTTAGGAGTTAGCAATCAGCCCCAGCATTTT
CASSLGVSNQPQHF
>TRBJ2-1|NA|TRBV2|NA
TGTGCCAGCAGGGGGGGCCTCCTTTCGGAGCAGTTCTTC
CASRGGLLSEQFF
>TRBJ2-7|many|TRBV5-1|NA
TGCGCCAGCAGCTTGTCCCCGGGACGGCTAAGCGACGAGCAGTACTTC
CASSLSPGRLSDEQYF
>TRBJ2-7|NA|TRBV19|TRBD1
TGTGCCAGTAGTTTCTCGGGACAGGGGGCTTACGAGCAGTACTTC
CASSFSGQGAYEQYF
>TRBJ2-7|many|TRBV9|NA
TGTGCCAGCAGCGCGGAGGGGAGCCCAATTCGCGAGCAGTACTTC
CASSAEGSPIREQYF
>TRBJ2-5|NA|TRBV9|TRBD2
TGTGCCAGCAGCGCTAGGCTAGCGGAGGCCCAGTACTTC
CASSARLAEAQYF
>TRBJ1-1|NA|TRBV10-3|TRBD1
TGTGCCATCAGCCCGACAGGGGGCTTCTCATTGAACACTGAAGCTTTCTTT
CAISPTGGFSLNTEAFF
>TRBJ1-2|once|TRBV2|NA
TGTGTCAGCAGCCCACAAACTGGAGGGTTCTATGGCTACACCTTC
CVSSPQTGGFYGYTF
>TRBJ1-6|NA|TRBV5-1|NA
TGCGCCAGCAGCTTAGAGGGATCCTATAATTCACCCCTCCACTTT
CASSLEGSYNSPLHF
>TRBJ2-1|NA|TRBV24-1|TRBD2
TGTGCCACCAGTGGAATAGCGGGGGCCACCAATGAGCAGTTCTTC
CATSGIAGATNEQFF
>TRBJ2-1|NA|TRBV2|NA
TGTGCCAGCAGTGAAGACGGTCTGACTTCAGGTGAGCAGTTCTTC
CASSEDGLTSGEQFF
>TRBJ1-2|NA|TRBV9|NA
TGTGCCAGCAGCGTACAGGGTAATGGTTTTGGCTATGGCTACACCTTC
CASSVQGNGFGYGYTF
>TRBJ2-2|NA|TRBV5-1|TRBD1
TGCGCCAGCAGCTTGGGGGACAGGAGTTCCGGGGAGCTGTTTTTT
CASSLGDRSSGELFF
>TRBJ1-4|few|TRBV11-1|NA
TGTGCCAGCACCTCCACCGACCTAGGGGAAAAACTGTTTTTT
CASTSTDLGEKLFF
>TRBJ1-2|NA|TRBV20-1|TRBD1
TGCAGTGCTCAGGGGGGGGTAAACTATGGCTACACCTTC
CSAQGGVNYGYTF
>TRBJ2-5|once|TRBV25-1|NA
TGTGCCAGCAGTTTTCCAGGGGCGAAGGAGACCCAGTACTTC
CASSFPGAKETQYF
>TRBJ2-5|few|TRBV10-3|TRBD1
TGTGCCATCAGTGAGTCGGGACAGGGGTTGGAGACCCAGTACTTC
CAISESGQGLETQYF
>TRBJ2-7|NA|TRBV15|NA
TGTGCCACCAGCTCTAGGGACTCCTCCTACGAGCAGTACTTC
CATSSRDSSYEQYF